A single sample gave rise to the 25 T cell receptor beta chains below, sequenced in a study of T cells in Graves' hyperthyroidism and ophthalmopathy. RNA transcripts were the template for amplifying TCR beta CDR3 regions. A first-round RT-PCR of the TCR CDR3 used the HTBI primer set. MiXCR, applied by TCRdb to the multiplex PCR reads, yields one record per CDR3 protein. The sample lists 550,000 to 700,000 distinct CDR3 sequences, under 60% seen once, with around a fifth in the top ten. Source material: peripheral blood or thyroid tissue (not recorded which). These receptors were collected from an adult woman with Graves' disease, either hyperthyroidism or ophthalmopathy (not recorded which).

This rearrangement joins TRBV10-3 to TRBJ2-7, with D hard to call. CDR3 length: 13 amino acids. Between the trimmed V and J ends, which lost 8 bases and 5 bases, there was a span of 16 bases. The V gene's germline CDR1 is ENHRY and CDR2 SYGVKD. The chain's CDR3 is CAIGWGFSHEQYF. CDR3 bases: TGTGCCATCGGGTGGGGTTTTTCCCACGAGCAGTACTTC.

For the CDR3, the DNA is TGTGCCAGCAGTTTAGGAGTCAACGTCCTGACTTTC. This translates into CASSLGVNVLTF. The chain is built from TRBV12-3 or TRBV12-4 and TRBJ2-6; D is uncertain. The CDR3 loop spans 12 amino acids. V was pared by 1 base and J by 9 bases, with 4 bases between.

This clonotype was counted many times. The genes are TRBV2 and TRBJ1-5; TRBD1 agrees at 7 bases. Germline CDR1 and CDR2: SNHLY and FYNNEI. V shed 6 bases and J 5 bases; nucleotides not matched to a gene: 7. CDR3 length: 14 residues. Here the CDR3 reads CASSGQAGDQPQHF. As DNA, the CDR3 is TGTGCCAGCAGCGGACAGGCCGGGGATCAGCCCCAGCATTTT.

This clonotype has ten or more counts. The chain uses TRBV7-9 and TRBJ1-6, with no clear D. CDR3 length: 16 amino acids. V was clipped by 5 bases and J by 0 bases, with 11 bases between them. The V gene's germline CDR1 is SEHNR and CDR2 FQNEAQ (reference sequence). CDR3 nucleotides: TGTGCCAGCAGCCTCGGGGATAGCTCCTATAATTCACCCCTCCACTTT. Its protein is CASSLGDSSYNSPLHF.

This clonotype has ten or more counts. The chain combines TRBV19 with TRBJ1-1; 8 bases match TRBD1. The CDR3 contains 12 residues. The V and J ends lost 10 bases and 5 bases, in that order; junction bases with no gene match: 6. The germline CDR1 and CDR2 sequences are LNHDA and SQIVND (reference sequence). The CDR3 here is CATYRGTTEAFF. In DNA, the CDR3 is TGTGCCACTTACAGGGGGACGACTGAAGCTTTCTTT.

This chain links TRBV24-1 with TRBJ2-6; a possible D gene is TRBD1 (6 bases). The V end was cut by 6 bases, the J end by 2 bases, with 16 bases between. The CDR3 has 17 residues. Germline CDR1 KGHDR, CDR2 SFDVKD. The CDR3 region is CATSIDRRQAGANVLTF. In DNA form, the CDR3 reads TGTGCCACCAGTATAGATCGGAGACAGGCTGGGGCCAACGTCCTGACTTTC.

At least ten counts were recorded for this clonotype. CDR3 nucleotide sequence: TGTGCCAGCAGTTTAAGGGAGGGTGGAGGCTACACCTTC. The encoded protein is CASSLREGGGYTF. The chain has TRBV12-3 or TRBV12-4 and TRBJ1-2; D call uncertain. V was trimmed by 2 bases and J by 8 bases, leaving 12 bases between them. The CDR3 extends over 13 amino acids.

The chain couples TRBV4-2 to TRBJ1-2; D is perhaps TRBD1 (5 bases). Trimming left V 0 bases short and J 5 bases short, with 10 bases between. CDR3 length equals 14 residues. Germline V lookup: CDR1 LGHNA, CDR2 YNFKEQ. The CDR3 loop is CASSQEWGDYGYTF. As DNA, the CDR3 is TGTGCCAGCAGCCAAGAATGGGGGGATTATGGCTACACCTTC.

The sample holds many counts of this clonotype. This chain links TRBV2 with TRBJ2-2; 10 bases fit TRBD1. V trimming: 7 bases; J trimming: 5 bases; junction bases outside the gene matches: 7. CDR1 and CDR2 (germline): SNHLY, FYNNEI. This CDR3 is built from 15 residues. The CDR3 reads CASNLGQGITGELFF. CDR3 coding DNA: TGTGCCAGCAACTTGGGACAGGGGATAACCGGGGAGCTGTTTTTT. The whole variable domain, remainder taken from reference TRBV2 and TRBJ2-2, is EPEVTQTPSHQVTQMGQEVILRCVPISNHLYFYWYRQILGQKVEFLVSFYNNEISEKSEIFDDQFSVERPDGSNFTLKIRSTKLEDSAMYFCASNLGQGITGELFFGEGSRLTVL.

The rearrangement links TRBV20-1 to TRBJ1-6, with 9 bases that match TRBD1. Unmatched junction bases numbered 2, after V lost 3 bases and J lost 8 bases. Germline CDR1 DFQATT, CDR2 SNEGSKA (reference sequence). The CDR3 has 13 amino acids. The CDR3 sequence is CSARGQGDSPLHF. The CDR3 nucleotides read TGCAGTGCTAGGGGACAGGGAGATTCACCCCTCCACTTT.

This clonotype was counted at least ten times. The rearrangement joins TRBV11-2 to TRBJ1-2; 7 nucleotides agree with TRBD1. The CDR3 runs to 14 residues. The junction had 9 bases not matched to a gene; V was cut back by 5 bases and J by 6 bases. Germline CDR1 is SGHAT and CDR2 is FQNNGV. The CDR3 sequence is CASSQTGEENGYTF. In DNA, the CDR3 is TGTGCCAGCAGCCAAACAGGGGAAGAGAATGGCTACACCTTC.

In this sample, this clonotype turned up a few times. The chain joins TRBV30 to TRBJ2-2, with D perhaps matching TRBD2 (5 bases). V gave up 0 bases and J gave up 8 bases, with 16 bases separating them. The CDR3 has 15 amino acids. The germline V gene encodes CDR1 GTSNPN and CDR2 SVGIG (reference sequence). CDR3 residues: CAWSVLRGRGGELFF. CDR3 nucleotide sequence: TGTGCCTGGAGTGTACTGCGAGGGAGAGGAGGGGAGCTGTTTTTT. Drawing the rest from reference TRBV30 and TRBJ2-2, the complete variable domain is SQTIHQWPATLVQPVGSPLSLECTVEGTSNPNLYWYRQAAGRGLQLLFYSVGIGQISSEVPQNLSASRPQDRQFILSSKKLLLSDSGFYLCAWSVLRGRGGELFFGEGSRLTVL.

This clonotype was observed at least ten times. This chain joins TRBV10-3 and TRBJ2-7, with D maybe TRBD2 (6 bases). The CDR3 totals 14 residues. V was pared by 1 base and J by 0 bases, with 7 bases between. Germline CDR1 is ENHRY and CDR2 is SYGVKD. The CDR3 nucleotides are TGTGCCATCAGTGAGTTCGGGAGCTCCTACGAGCAGTACTTC. It translates to CAISEFGSSYEQYF.

In its sample, this clonotype was seen once. The chain joins TRBV15 to TRBJ1-6, with D unclear. The CDR3 is 14 amino acids. CDR1 is LNHNV, CDR2 YYDKDF, per germline (reference sequence). Trimming pared 0 bases from V and 6 bases from J, leaving 6 bases between. CDR3 coding DNA: TGTGCCACCAGCAGAGATCGGAGTAATTCACCCCTCCACTTT. It yields the protein CATSRDRSNSPLHF.

The CDR3 DNA reads TGTGCCACCAGCAGAGAGTCCATCGCTAACTATGGCTACACCTTC. Residues: CATSRESIANYGYTF. The genes are TRBV15 and TRBJ1-2; D remains ambiguous. The CDR3 runs to 15 residues. Trimming cost V 0 bases and J 0 bases, with 8 bases left between them. Per germline, CDR1 LNHNV and CDR2 YYDKDF (reference sequence).

This clonotype was recorded once. The chain has TRBV7-9 and TRBJ1-5, with 7 bases fitting TRBD1. The trim removed 5 bases at V and 4 bases at J, leaving 8 bases unmatched. Germline CDR1 SEHNR, CDR2 FQNEAQ (reference sequence). CDR3 size: 15 residues. CDR3 loop: CASSRGVDRNQPQHF. CDR3 in DNA: TGTGCCAGCAGCCGCGGGGTGGACAGGAATCAGCCCCAGCATTTT.

This clonotype was seen many times. The CDR3 spells CSASGLAVQETQYF. DNA for the CDR3: TGCAGTGCTAGTGGACTAGCGGTGCAAGAGACCCAGTACTTC. This sequence joins TRBV20-1 and TRBJ2-5; 10 nucleotides line up with TRBD2. CDR3 length: 14 amino acids. Germline CDR1 is DFQATT and CDR2 is SNEGSKA (reference sequence). V lost 3 bases and J lost 2; bases outside the gene matches: 3.

This clonotype was seen ten or more times. This sequence joins TRBV6-1 and TRBJ2-7; the D gene is possibly TRBD2 (6 bases). CDR1 is MNHNS and CDR2 is SASEGT in the germline V gene. CDR3 length equals 12 residues. Trimming took off 7 bases at V and 3 bases at J, with 10 bases between the two ends. The CDR3 coding sequence is TGTGCCAGCATGGGAGGTATCTACGAGCAGTACTTC. This translates into CASMGGIYEQYF.

This clonotype was picked up many times. The rearrangement links TRBV28 to TRBJ2-7, with D perhaps matching TRBD1 (5 bases). The CDR3 is made up of 12 amino acids. The V gene's germline CDR1 is MDHEN and CDR2 SYDVKM. V gave up 3 bases and J gave up 9 bases, with 12 bases separating them. This CDR3 reads CASSFQGSVQYF. CDR3 nucleotides: TGTGCCAGCAGTTTCCAGGGTTCGGTGCAGTACTTC.

About this clonotype itself: The junction does not match germline at one end; this may be a read error. The CDR3 is CASSQGPAGANTGELFF. DNA for the CDR3: TGCGCCAGCAGCCAGGGGCCGGCAGGGGCGAACACCGGGGAGCTGTTTTTT. This sequence joins TRBV11-2 and TRBJ2-2; weak D call: TRBD1 (6 bases). The CDR3 loop spans 17 amino acids. Germline V lookup: CDR1 SGHAT, CDR2 FQNNGV.

The V gene is TRBV7-3, the J gene TRBJ2-5; D uncertain. The CDR3 runs 14 residues. The germline gives CDR1 SGHTA, CDR2 FQGTGA. V shed 7 bases and J shed 0 bases, with 12 bases lying between them. This chain's CDR3 is CASTLNVYQETQYF. The CDR3 nucleotides are TGTGCCAGCACTCTGAACGTCTACCAAGAGACCCAGTACTTC. Looking up the rest from reference TRBV7-3 and TRBJ2-5 gives the full variable domain: GAGVSQTPSNKVTEKGKYVELRCDPISGHTALYWYRQSLGQGPEFLIYFQGTGAADDSGLPNDRFFAVRPEGSVSTLKIQRTERGDSAVYLCASTLNVYQETQYFGPGTRLLVL.

The table lists this clonotype with many counts. In DNA, the CDR3 is TGTGCCAGCAGCCACGCCTGGGCCTACGAGCAGTACTTC. This codes for CASSHAWAYEQYF. V is TRBV3-1 and J is TRBJ2-7; D gene ambiguous. Germline V gene lookup returns CDR1 LGHDT and CDR2 YNNKEL (reference sequence). V dropped 3 bases and J dropped 2 bases, with 8 bases sitting between them. The CDR3 sequence is 13 residues long.

This clonotype was counted at least ten times. The chain is built from TRBV20-1 and TRBJ1-3; D is ambiguous. The V end was cut by 6 bases, the J end by 2 bases, with 14 bases between. Germline CDR1 reads DFQATT; CDR2 reads SNEGSKA (reference sequence). This CDR3 is 14 amino acids long. CDR3 sequence: CSAVMGRAGNTIYF. The CDR3 nucleotides read TGCAGTGCCGTAATGGGGAGAGCTGGAAACACCATATATTTT.

V and J are TRBV7-2 and TRBJ2-5, with a tentative D call TRBD2 (7 bases). This CDR3 region has 15 residues. V was shortened by 5 bases and J by 3 bases, with 16 bases between the two germline ends. Germline values: CDR1 SGHTA, CDR2 FQGNSA. CDR3 sequence (DNA): TGTGCCAGCAGCCCCCCGAGGGGGGGAGAAGAGACCCAGTACTTC. Protein sequence: CASSPPRGGEETQYF.

This clonotype was counted at least ten times. The CDR3 region is CSVRKTGDYGYTF. DNA of the CDR3: TGCAGCGTAAGAAAAACGGGGGACTATGGCTACACCTTC. This chain uses TRBV29-1 with TRBJ1-2; a possible D gene is TRBD1 (5 bases). Trimming left V 6 bases short and J 3 bases short, with 14 bases between. The CDR3 runs 13 residues. Germline lookup yields CDR1 SQVTM and CDR2 ANQGSEA. The complete variable domain, with remaining parts taken from reference TRBV29-1 and TRBJ1-2, reads SAVISQKPSRDICQRGTSLTIQCQVDSQVTMMFWYRQQPGQSLTLIATANQGSEATYESGFVIDKFPISRPNLTFSTLTVSNMSPEDSSIYLCSVRKTGDYGYTFGSGTRLTVV.